Presented here are 22 T cell receptor beta chains from one specimen sequenced in a study of shared clonotypes between healthy human individuals. Method: immunoSEQ multiplex PCR; TCRdb's copy keeps in-frame clones and lacks some. The sample has roughly 490,000 clones, 75% to 85% seen once. The specimen was PBMCs. The receptors shown here come from a woman between 40 and 55 years old in good health. Some clones in this sample may be carry-over from other donors' samples.

This clone was observed a handful of times. The CDR3 bases are TGTGCCAGCAGTATACCCCCACGACAGGGTTTAAGCTACGAGCAGTACTTC. Encoded protein: CASSIPPRQGLSYEQYF. V is TRBV28 and J is TRBJ2-7, with 7 nucleotides matching TRBD1. Germline trimming cut 5 bases from V and 3 bases from J; bases unmatched to any gene: 16. CDR1 MDHEN and CDR2 SYDVKM come from the germline V gene. The CDR3 runs to 17 residues.

The V call is TRBV7-9, the J call TRBJ2-7, with 9 bases matching TRBD1. V lost 6 bases and J lost 6; bases outside the gene matches: 3. The CDR3 is 12 residues long. Germline V CDR1 and CDR2: SEHNR, FQNEAQ (reference sequence). CDR3 residues: CASSMDRGEQYF. CDR3 in DNA: TGTGCCAGCAGTATGGACAGGGGCGAGCAGTACTTC. Full variable domain (remainder filled in from reference TRBV7-9 and TRBJ2-7): DTGVSQNPRHKITKRGQNVTFRCDPISEHNRLYWYRQTLGQGPEFLTYFQNEAQLEKSRLLSDRFSAERPKGSFSTLEIQRTEQGDSAMYLCASSMDRGEQYFGPGTRLTVT.

The J gene is TRBJ1-5, the V gene TRBV5-1, with 9 bases that match TRBD1. Germline V gene lookup returns CDR1 SGHRS and CDR2 YFSETQ. The CDR3 has 15 residues. The trim removed 4 bases at V and 5 bases at J, leaving 7 bases unmatched. The CDR3 loop is CASSPGTGYDQPQHF. CDR3 nucleotides: TGCGCCAGCAGCCCGGGGACAGGGTACGATCAGCCCCAGCATTTT.

CDR3 in DNA: TGCGCCAGCAGCCCGACTCTCAGCTCCTACAATGAGCAGTTCTTC. Its protein product is CASSPTLSSYNEQFF. The V gene is TRBV5-1, the J gene TRBJ2-1; D is unresolved. Trimming cost V 4 bases and J 0 bases, with 11 bases left between them. Germline CDR1 and CDR2: SGHRS and YFSETQ. The CDR3 loop spans 15 amino acids.

V is TRBV29-1 and J is TRBJ2-5, with a tentative D call TRBD2 (5 bases). Germline V gene lookup returns CDR1 SQVTM and CDR2 ANQGSEA. V gave up 3 bases and J gave up 5 bases, with 13 bases separating them. The CDR3 is made up of 13 amino acids. The CDR3 DNA sequence: TGCAGCGTTGACCCCGGGGTACGGGAGACCCAGTACTTC. Protein sequence: CSVDPGVRETQYF.

The rearrangement uses TRBV29-1 and TRBJ1-2, with no clear D. CDR3 size: 13 residues. The germline gives CDR1 SQVTM, CDR2 ANQGSEA. V lost 7 bases, J lost 0 bases, and 12 bases lay in between. The CDR3 spells CSAAEEPNYGYTF. CDR3 bases: TGCAGCGCCGCCGAGGAGCCTAACTATGGCTACACCTTC.

This sequence joins TRBV11-2 and TRBJ1-1; D possibly corresponds to TRBD1 (6 bases). The germline V and J ends were trimmed by 5 bases and 3 bases, with 13 bases remaining between them. The germline CDR1 and CDR2 sequences are SGHAT and FQNNGV. This CDR3 is built from 14 residues. DNA for the CDR3: TGTGCCAGCAGCGTACAGGGAGGGGACACTGAAGCTTTCTTT. Translated, it gives CASSVQGGDTEAFF.

V is TRBV2 and J is TRBJ1-2; no definite D call. V was trimmed by 5 bases and J by 0 bases, leaving 7 bases between them. The germline gives CDR1 SNHLY, CDR2 FYNNEI. There are 13 residues in the CDR3. CDR3 amino acids: CASSRGPNYGYTF. The CDR3 region has the DNA TGTGCCAGCAGTCGAGGTCCTAACTATGGCTACACCTTC.

Only a few counts were recorded for this clone. The germline gene is not matched at one end of the junction; a read error may be the cause. This chain joins TRBV6-1 and TRBJ1-3; D possibly corresponds to TRBD1 (5 bases). Germline values: CDR1 MNHNS, CDR2 SASEGT. The CDR3 is made up of 13 amino acids. The CDR3 region has the DNA TGTGCCAGCAGAGAAGGGGCGGCAAACACCATATATTTT. It specifies CASREGAANTIYF.

CDR3 in DNA: TGTGCCAGTCGTGCCGGGACTAGCGGGACATTAGCCAAAAACATTCAGTACTTC. This translates into CASRAGTSGTLAKNIQYF. The V and J genes are TRBV28 and TRBJ2-4, with 13 positions matching TRBD2. V was clipped by 9 bases and J by 0 bases; unmatched bases: 11. Germline lookup yields CDR1 MDHEN and CDR2 SYDVKM. The CDR3 sequence is 18 residues long.

The chain is built from TRBV5-1 and TRBJ2-5; maybe TRBD2 (6 bases). The end of the DNA aligns better with TRBJ2-7, so the J call may be wrong. Germline CDR1 reads SGHRS; CDR2 reads YFSETQ. The CDR3 spans 13 residues. The CDR3 DNA is TGCGCCAGCCGCCGGCCGGGAGCCTACGAGCAGTACTTC. Amino acid sequence: CASRRPGAYEQYF.

The V and J genes are TRBV7-2 and TRBJ1-3; TRBD1 is a possible D gene (5 bases). V lost 1 base, J lost 0 bases, and 10 bases lay in between. Per the germline V gene, CDR1 is SGHTA and CDR2 is FQGNSA. The CDR3 is made up of 16 amino acids. The CDR3 here is CASSLEGTDSGNTIYF. In DNA, the CDR3 is TGTGCCAGCAGCTTAGAGGGGACCGACTCTGGAAACACCATATATTTT.

The gene calls are TRBV5-5 and TRBJ1-2; the D gene is possibly TRBD1 (6 bases). The CDR3 runs to 16 residues. The V gene lost 4 bases and the J gene lost 2 bases, with 18 bases spanning the gap. Germline V gene data show CDR1 as SGHKS and CDR2 as YYEKEE (reference sequence). CDR3 DNA: TGTGCCAGCAGCCCCCAGGGGAGTCAACCCAACTATGGCTACACCTTC. It encodes CASSPQGSQPNYGYTF.

The J gene is TRBJ2-1, the V gene TRBV5-1; TRBD1 matches 8 bases. V trimming: 0 bases; J trimming: 5 bases; junction bases outside the gene matches: 7. CDR1 and CDR2 from the germline V gene are SGHRS and YFSETQ. This CDR3 region has 16 residues. In DNA form, the CDR3 reads TGCGCCAGCAGCTTGGATCCGGACAGGGTAAACAATGAGCAGTTCTTC. As protein: CASSLDPDRVNNEQFF.

The chain uses TRBV18 and TRBJ2-7; 9 nucleotides agree with TRBD1. Germline CDR1 KGHSH, CDR2 LQKENI. V lost 3 bases to trimming and J lost 4 bases; unmatched junction nucleotides: 10. The CDR3 covers 16 residues. This chain's CDR3 is CASSPTVRTGAYEQYF. In DNA, the CDR3 is TGTGCCAGCTCACCGACGGTTCGGACAGGGGCTTACGAGCAGTACTTC.

V is TRBV18 and J is TRBJ2-6; TRBD2 might be the D (5 bases). V was pared by 5 bases and J by 3 bases, with 11 bases between. This CDR3 region has 15 residues. Germline values: CDR1 KGHSH, CDR2 LQKENI. As DNA, the CDR3 is TGTGCCAGCTCAGCGGACGGGGTTGGGGCCAACGTCCTGACTTTC. This encodes CASSADGVGANVLTF. Variable domain in full (rest from reference TRBV18 and TRBJ2-6): NAGVMQNPRHLVRRRGQEARLRCSPMKGHSHVYWYRQLPEEGLKFMVYLQKENIIDESGMPKERFSAEFPKEGPSILRIQQVVRGDSAAYFCASSADGVGANVLTFGAGSRLTVL.

The chain couples TRBV18 to TRBJ1-1; D perhaps matches TRBD1 (6 bases). Germline V gives CDR1 KGHSH, CDR2 LQKENI. Trimming took off 0 bases at V and 4 bases at J, with 15 bases between the two ends. CDR3 length: 16 amino acids. The CDR3 spells CASSPPRGRAGTEAFF. The CDR3 bases are TGTGCCAGCTCACCACCGAGGGGGAGGGCGGGCACTGAAGCTTTCTTT.

The chain carries TRBV10-2 and TRBJ2-3; 8 nucleotides line up with TRBD2. V gave up 3 bases and J gave up 2 bases; unmatched junction bases: 7. CDR1 is WSHSY, CDR2 SAAADI, per germline. This CDR3 is built from 16 residues. Written as DNA, the CDR3 is TGCGCCAGCAGTGACACGGGGGGGGGACCCACAGATACGCAGTATTTT. This codes for CASSDTGGGPTDTQYF.

The table lists this clone with a few counts. The chain has TRBV7-9 and TRBJ1-2; D is unclear. Trimming removed 4 bases at V and 2 bases at J, with 5 bases between. The CDR3 has 12 amino acids. Germline V gives CDR1 SEHNR, CDR2 FQNEAQ (reference sequence). CDR3 in amino acids: CASSSINYGYTF. The CDR3 DNA is TGTGCCAGCAGCTCCATCAACTATGGCTACACCTTC.

By sample fraction, this clone is medium-sized (0.01 to 0.1%). Other nucleotide sequences in the sample specify the same CDR3. In DNA form, the CDR3 reads TGTGCCAGCAGCGGGACAGGCTCTGGAAACACCATATATTTT. Amino acids: CASSGTGSGNTIYF. The V and J genes are TRBV9 and TRBJ1-3; 7 nucleotides agree with TRBD1. Germline V gene sequence: CDR1 SGDLS, CDR2 YYNGEE. After removal of 3 bases from V and 0 bases from J, the junction contained 0 bases not matched to a gene. The CDR3 runs 14 residues.

The rearrangement joins TRBV30 to TRBJ2-5, with 10 bases identical to TRBD2. V trimming: 5 bases; J trimming: 1 base; junction bases outside the gene matches: 10. Per the germline V gene, CDR1 is GTSNPN and CDR2 is SVGIG (reference sequence). CDR3 length: 16 amino acids. In DNA, the CDR3 is TGTGCCTGGGAAAAAGGGGCTAGCGGGGGCCAAGAGACCCAGTACTTC. It codes for CAWEKGASGGQETQYF.

The rearrangement uses TRBV4-1 and TRBJ2-3; weak D call: TRBD2 (6 bases). Germline assignment: CDR1 MGHRA and CDR2 YSYEKL. CDR3 length equals 16 residues. The V end lost 1 base, the J end lost 0 bases, and 11 bases lay between the germline ends. CDR3 region: CASSQGHGSSTDTQYF. Written as DNA, the CDR3 is TGCGCCAGCAGCCAAGGTCACGGGAGTAGCACAGATACGCAGTATTTT.